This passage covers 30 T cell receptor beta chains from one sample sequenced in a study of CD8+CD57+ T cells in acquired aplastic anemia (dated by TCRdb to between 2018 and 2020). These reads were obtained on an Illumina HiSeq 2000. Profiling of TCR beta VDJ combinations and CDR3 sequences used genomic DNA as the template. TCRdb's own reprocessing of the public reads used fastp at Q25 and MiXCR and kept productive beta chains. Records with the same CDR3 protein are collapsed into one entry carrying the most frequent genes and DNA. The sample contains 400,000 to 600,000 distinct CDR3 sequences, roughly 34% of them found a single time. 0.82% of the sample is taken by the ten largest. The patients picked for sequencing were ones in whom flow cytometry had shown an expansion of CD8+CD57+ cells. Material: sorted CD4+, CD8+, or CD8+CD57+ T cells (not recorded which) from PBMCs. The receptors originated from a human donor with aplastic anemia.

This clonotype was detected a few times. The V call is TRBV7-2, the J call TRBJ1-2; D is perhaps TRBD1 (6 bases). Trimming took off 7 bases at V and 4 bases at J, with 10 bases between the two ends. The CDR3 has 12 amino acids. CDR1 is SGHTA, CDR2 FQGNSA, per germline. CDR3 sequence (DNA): TGTGCCAGCACCAAGGGGGGCTATGGCTACACCTTC. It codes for CASTKGGYGYTF.

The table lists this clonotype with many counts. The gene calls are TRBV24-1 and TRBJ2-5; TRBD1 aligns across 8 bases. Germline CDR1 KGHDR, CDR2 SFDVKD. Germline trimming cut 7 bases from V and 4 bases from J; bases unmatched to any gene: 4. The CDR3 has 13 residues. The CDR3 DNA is TGTGCCACCAGCGGACAGGGATCAGAGACCCAGTACTTC. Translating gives CATSGQGSETQYF.

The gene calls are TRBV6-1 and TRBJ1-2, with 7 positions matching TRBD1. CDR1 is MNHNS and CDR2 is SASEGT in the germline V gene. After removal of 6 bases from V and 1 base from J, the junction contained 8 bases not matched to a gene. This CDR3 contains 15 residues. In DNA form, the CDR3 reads TGTGCCAGCAGAGGACAGGCACTGGATAACTATGGCTACACCTTC. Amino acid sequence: CASRGQALDNYGYTF.

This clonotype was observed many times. The CDR3 DNA reads as TGCGCCAGCAGTCTCCCGTCGGGACCGCGGGACATGGAGCAGTACTTC. Protein sequence: CASSLPSGPRDMEQYF. The gene calls are TRBV10-2 and TRBJ2-7; D is tentatively TRBD1 or TRBD2 (6 bases each). The germline V gene encodes CDR1 WSHSY and CDR2 SAAADI. CDR3 size: 16 residues. The germline V and J ends were trimmed by 5 bases and 7 bases, with 24 bases remaining between them.

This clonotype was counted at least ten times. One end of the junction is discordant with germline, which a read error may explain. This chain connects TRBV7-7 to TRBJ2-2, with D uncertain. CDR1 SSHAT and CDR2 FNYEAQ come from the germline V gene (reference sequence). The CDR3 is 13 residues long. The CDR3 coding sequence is TGTGCTAGCAGCTTAGAGGCAGCCGGGGAGCTGTTTTTT. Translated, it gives CASSLEAAGELFF.

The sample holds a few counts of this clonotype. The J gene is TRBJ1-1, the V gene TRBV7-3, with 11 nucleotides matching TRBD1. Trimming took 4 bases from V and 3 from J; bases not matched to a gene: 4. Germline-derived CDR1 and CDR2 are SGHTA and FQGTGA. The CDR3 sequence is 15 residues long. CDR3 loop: CASSWTGGGDTEAFF. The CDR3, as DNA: TGTGCCAGCAGCTGGACAGGGGGCGGAGACACTGAAGCTTTCTTT.

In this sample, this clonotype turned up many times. The CDR3 DNA reads TGCAGTGCTAGTGTGGGCCAGTTGAACACTGAAGCTTTCTTT. Residues: CSASVGQLNTEAFF. The chain joins TRBV20-1 to TRBJ1-1; D gene unclear. Germline V gene data show CDR1 as DFQATT and CDR2 as SNEGSKA (reference sequence). CDR3 length: 14 residues. Trimming left V 3 bases short and J 0 bases short, with 11 bases between.

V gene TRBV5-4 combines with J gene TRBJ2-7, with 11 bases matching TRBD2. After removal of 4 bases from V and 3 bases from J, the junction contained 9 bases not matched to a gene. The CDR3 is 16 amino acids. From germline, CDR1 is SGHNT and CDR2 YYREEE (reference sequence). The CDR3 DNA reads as TGTGCCAGCAGCGCGTTAACTAGCGGGAGACACTACGAGCAGTACTTC. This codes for CASSALTSGRHYEQYF.

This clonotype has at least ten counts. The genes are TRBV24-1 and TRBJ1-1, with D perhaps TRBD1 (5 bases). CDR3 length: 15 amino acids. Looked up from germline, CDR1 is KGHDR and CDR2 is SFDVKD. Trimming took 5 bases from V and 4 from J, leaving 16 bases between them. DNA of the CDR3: TGTGCCACCAGTGTTACGGGGGGGTCGGGCACTGAAGCTTTCTTT. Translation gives CATSVTGGSGTEAFF.

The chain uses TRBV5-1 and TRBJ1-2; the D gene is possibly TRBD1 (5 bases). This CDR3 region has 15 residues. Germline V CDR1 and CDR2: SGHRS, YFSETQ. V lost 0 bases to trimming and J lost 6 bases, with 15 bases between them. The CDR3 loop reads CASSLAGGAYDGYTF. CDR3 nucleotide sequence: TGCGCCAGCAGCTTGGCCGGCGGGGCCTATGATGGCTACACCTTC.

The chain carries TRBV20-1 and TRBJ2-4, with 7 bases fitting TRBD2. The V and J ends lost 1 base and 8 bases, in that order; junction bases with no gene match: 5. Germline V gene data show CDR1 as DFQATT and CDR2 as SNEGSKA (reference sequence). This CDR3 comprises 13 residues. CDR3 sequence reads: CSARATSVYIQYF. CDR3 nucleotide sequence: TGCAGTGCTAGAGCAACTAGCGTGTACATTCAGTACTTC.

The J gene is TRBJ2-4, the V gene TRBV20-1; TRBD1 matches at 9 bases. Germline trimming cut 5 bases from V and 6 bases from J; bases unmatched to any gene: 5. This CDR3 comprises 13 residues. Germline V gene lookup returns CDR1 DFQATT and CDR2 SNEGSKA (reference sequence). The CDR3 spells CSAEDRGGNIQYF. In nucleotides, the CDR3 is TGCAGTGCTGAGGACAGGGGCGGAAACATTCAGTACTTC.

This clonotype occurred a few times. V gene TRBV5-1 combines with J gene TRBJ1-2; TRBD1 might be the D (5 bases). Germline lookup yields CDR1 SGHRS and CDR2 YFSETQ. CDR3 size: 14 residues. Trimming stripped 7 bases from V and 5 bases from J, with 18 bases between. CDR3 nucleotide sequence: TGCGCCAGCGGAATCGGGACGGATCGTTATGGCTACACCTTC. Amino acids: CASGIGTDRYGYTF.

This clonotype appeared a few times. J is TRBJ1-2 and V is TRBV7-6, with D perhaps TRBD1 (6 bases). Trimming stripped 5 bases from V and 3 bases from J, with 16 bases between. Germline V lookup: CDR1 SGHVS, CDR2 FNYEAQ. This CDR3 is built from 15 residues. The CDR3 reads CASSHNRVSYYGYTF. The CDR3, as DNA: TGTGCCAGCAGCCACAACAGGGTCTCCTACTATGGCTACACCTTC.

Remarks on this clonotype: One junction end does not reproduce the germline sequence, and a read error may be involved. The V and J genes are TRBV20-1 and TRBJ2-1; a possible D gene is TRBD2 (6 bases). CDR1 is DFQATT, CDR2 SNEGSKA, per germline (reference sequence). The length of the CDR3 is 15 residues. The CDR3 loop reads CSARRLASAYNGQFF. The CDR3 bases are TGCAGTGCTAGACGTCTAGCGTCCGCCTACAATGGGCAGTTCTTC.

For the CDR3, the DNA is TGTGCCAGCAGTCCTAAGACAAGTAACACTGAAGCTTTCTTT. It yields the protein CASSPKTSNTEAFF. The J gene is TRBJ1-1, the V gene TRBV7-9; D gene uncertain. V was clipped by 6 bases and J by 2 bases, with 13 bases between them. The CDR3 extends over 14 amino acids. Germline V gives CDR1 SEHNR, CDR2 FQNEAQ (reference sequence).

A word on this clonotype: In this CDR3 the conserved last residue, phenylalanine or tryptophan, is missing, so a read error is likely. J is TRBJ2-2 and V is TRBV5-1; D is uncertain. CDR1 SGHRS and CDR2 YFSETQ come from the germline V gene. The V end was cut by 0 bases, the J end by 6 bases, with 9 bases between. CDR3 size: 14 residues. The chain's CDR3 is CASSLGASAGELFS. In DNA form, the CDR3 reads TGCGCCAGCAGCTTGGGGGCCTCTGCCGGGGAGCTGTTTTCT.

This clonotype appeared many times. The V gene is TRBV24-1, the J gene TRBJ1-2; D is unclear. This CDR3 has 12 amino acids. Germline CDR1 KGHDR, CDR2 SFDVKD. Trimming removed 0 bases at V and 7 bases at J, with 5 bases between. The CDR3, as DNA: TGTGCCACCAGTGATTTGAAGGGTGGCTACACCTTC. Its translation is CATSDLKGGYTF.

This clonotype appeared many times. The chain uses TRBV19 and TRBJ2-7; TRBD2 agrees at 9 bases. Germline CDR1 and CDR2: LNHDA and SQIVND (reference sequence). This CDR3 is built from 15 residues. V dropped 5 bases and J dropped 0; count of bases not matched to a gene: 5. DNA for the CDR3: TGTGCCAGTAGTCAAGCGGGAGGTAGCTCCTACGAGCAGTACTTC. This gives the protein CASSQAGGSSYEQYF.

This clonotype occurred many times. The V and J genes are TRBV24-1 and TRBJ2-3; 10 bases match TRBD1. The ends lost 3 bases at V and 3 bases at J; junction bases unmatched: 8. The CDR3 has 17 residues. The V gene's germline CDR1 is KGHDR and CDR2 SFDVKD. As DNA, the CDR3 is TGTGCCACCAGTGATCGATCACCGGACAGGGGGACAGATACGCAGTATTTT. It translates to CATSDRSPDRGTDTQYF.

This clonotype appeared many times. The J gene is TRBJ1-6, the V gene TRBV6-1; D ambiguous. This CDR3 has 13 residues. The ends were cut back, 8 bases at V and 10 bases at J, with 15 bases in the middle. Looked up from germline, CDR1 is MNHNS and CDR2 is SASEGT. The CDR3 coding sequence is TGTGCCAGCTTAAGAGCCGCGAGCTCACCCCTCCACTTT. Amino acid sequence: CASLRAASSPLHF.

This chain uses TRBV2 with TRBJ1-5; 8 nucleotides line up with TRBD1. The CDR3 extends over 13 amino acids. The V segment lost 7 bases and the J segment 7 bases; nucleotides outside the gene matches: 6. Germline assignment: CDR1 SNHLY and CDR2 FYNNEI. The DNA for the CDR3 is TGTGCCAGCAAGGGGACAGGCGGGCAGCCCCAGCATTTT. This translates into CASKGTGGQPQHF.

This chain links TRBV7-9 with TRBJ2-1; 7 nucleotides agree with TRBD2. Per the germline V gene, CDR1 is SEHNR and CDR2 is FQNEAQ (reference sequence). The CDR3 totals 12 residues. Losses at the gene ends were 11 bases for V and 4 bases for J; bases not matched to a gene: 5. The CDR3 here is CAGGRQYNEQFF. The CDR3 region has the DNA TGTGCCGGCGGGAGACAGTACAATGAGCAGTTCTTC. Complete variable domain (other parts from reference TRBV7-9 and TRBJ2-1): DTGVSQNPRHKITKRGQNVTFRCDPISEHNRLYWYRQTLGQGPEFLTYFQNEAQLEKSRLLSDRFSAERPKGSFSTLEIQRTEQGDSAMYLCAGGRQYNEQFFGPGTRLTVL.

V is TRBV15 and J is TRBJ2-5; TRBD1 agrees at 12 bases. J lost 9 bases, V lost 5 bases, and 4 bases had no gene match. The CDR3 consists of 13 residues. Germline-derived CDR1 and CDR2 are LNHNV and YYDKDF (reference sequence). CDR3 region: CATSPGTGGSQYF. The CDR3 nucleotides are TGTGCCACCAGCCCCGGGACAGGGGGCTCCCAGTACTTC. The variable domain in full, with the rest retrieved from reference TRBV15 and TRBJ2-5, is DAMVIQNPRYQVTQFGKPVTLSCSQTLNHNVMYWYQQKSSQAPKLLFHYYDKDFNNEADTPDNFQSRRPNTSFCFLDIRSPGLGDTAMYLCATSPGTGGSQYFGPGTRLLVL.

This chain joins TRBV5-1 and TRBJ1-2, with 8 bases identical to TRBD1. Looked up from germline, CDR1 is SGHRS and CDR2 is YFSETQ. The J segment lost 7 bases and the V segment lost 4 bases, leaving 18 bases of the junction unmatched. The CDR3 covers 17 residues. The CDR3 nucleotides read TGCGCCAGCAGCATATACGGACCGGGACAGGTTTTTGGTGGCTACACCTTC. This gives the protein CASSIYGPGQVFGGYTF. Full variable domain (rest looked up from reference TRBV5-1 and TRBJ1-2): KAGVTQTPRYLIKTRGQQVTLSCSPISGHRSVSWYQQTPGQGLQFLFEYFSETQRNKGNFPGRFSGRQFSNSRSEMNVSTLELGDSALYLCASSIYGPGQVFGGYTFGSGTRLTVV.

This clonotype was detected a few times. The CDR3 bases are TGCAGTGCTAGAGATAACAGGGGCAATAATTCACCCCTCCACTTT. It translates to CSARDNRGNNSPLHF. The V and J genes are TRBV20-1 and TRBJ1-6; 7 bases line up with TRBD1. The CDR3 is 15 amino acids. Germline-derived CDR1 and CDR2 are DFQATT and SNEGSKA (reference sequence). Trimming at V came to 0 bases and at J to 5 bases, leaving 4 bases not matched to a gene.

The CDR3 loop is CASTSDGSRPQHF. In nucleotides, the CDR3 is TGTGCCAGCACGAGCGACGGCAGTCGGCCCCAGCATTTT. This chain joins TRBV2 and TRBJ1-5; no firm D call. The germline CDR1 and CDR2 sequences are SNHLY and FYNNEI. The CDR3 covers 13 residues. Deletions cut 7 bases from V and 9 bases from J, with 16 bases between.

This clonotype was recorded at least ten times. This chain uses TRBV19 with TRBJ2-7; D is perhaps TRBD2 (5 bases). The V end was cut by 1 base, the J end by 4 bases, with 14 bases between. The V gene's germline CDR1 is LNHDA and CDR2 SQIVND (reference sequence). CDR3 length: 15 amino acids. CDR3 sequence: CASSIAGDRSYEQYF. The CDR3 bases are TGTGCCAGTAGTATAGCCGGGGATCGCTCTTACGAGCAGTACTTC.

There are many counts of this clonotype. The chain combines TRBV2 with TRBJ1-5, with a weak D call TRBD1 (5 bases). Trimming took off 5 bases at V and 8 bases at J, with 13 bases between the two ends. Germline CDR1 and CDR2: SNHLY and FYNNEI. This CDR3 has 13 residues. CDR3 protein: CASSRDGEKPQHF. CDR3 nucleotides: TGTGCCAGCAGTAGGGACGGAGAAAAGCCCCAGCATTTT.

The CDR3 region has the DNA TGTGCCAGCAGAATTGCTACTAGCGGGACTTACGAGCAGTACTTC. It codes for CASRIATSGTYEQYF. The rearrangement links TRBV28 to TRBJ2-7; TRBD2 matches 10 bases. With 6 bases clipped from V and 4 bases from J, the junction kept 9 bases outside the gene matches. Germline CDR1 and CDR2: MDHEN and SYDVKM. CDR3 length equals 15 residues.